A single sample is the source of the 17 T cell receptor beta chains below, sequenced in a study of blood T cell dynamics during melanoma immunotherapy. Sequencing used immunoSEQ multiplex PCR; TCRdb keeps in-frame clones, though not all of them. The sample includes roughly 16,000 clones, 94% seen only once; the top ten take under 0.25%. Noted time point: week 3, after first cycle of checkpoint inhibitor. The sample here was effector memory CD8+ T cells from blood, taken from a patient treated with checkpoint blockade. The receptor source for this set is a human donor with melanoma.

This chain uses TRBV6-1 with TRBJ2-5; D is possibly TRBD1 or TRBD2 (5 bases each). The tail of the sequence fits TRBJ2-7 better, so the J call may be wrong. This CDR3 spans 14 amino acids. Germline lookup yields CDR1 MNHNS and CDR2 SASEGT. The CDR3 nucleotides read TGTGCCAGCAGACTGGGGACGAACCCCTACGAGCAGTACTTC. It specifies CASRLGTNPYEQYF.

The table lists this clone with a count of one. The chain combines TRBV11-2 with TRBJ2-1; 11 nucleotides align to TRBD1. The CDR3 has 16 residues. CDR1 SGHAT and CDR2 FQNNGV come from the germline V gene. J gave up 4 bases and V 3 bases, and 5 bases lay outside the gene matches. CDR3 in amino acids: CASSFSGTGGYNEQFF. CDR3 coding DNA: TGTGCCAGCAGCTTTTCCGGGACAGGGGGGTACAATGAGCAGTTCTTC.

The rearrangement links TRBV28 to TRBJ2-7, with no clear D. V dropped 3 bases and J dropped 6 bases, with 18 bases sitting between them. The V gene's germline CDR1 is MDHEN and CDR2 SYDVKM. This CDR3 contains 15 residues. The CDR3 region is CASSFRTPPYGEQYF. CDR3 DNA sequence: TGTGCCAGCAGTTTTCGGACCCCTCCCTACGGCGAGCAGTACTTC.

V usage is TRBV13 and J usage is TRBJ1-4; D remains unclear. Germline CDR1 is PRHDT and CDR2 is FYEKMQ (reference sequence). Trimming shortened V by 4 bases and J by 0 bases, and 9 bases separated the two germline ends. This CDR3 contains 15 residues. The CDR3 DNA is TGTGCCAGCAGCTACTCCATGGCAACTAATGAAAAACTGTTTTTT. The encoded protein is CASSYSMATNEKLFF.

The CDR3 region has the DNA TGTGCCAGCAGTACAGGGCACTCAAGGGACGAGCAGTACTTC. Its protein product is CASSTGHSRDEQYF. The chain combines TRBV6-5 with TRBJ2-7; weak D call: TRBD1 (6 bases). This CDR3 has 14 amino acids. Germline CDR1 reads MNHEY; CDR2 reads SVGAGI. V was shortened by 5 bases and J by 5 bases, with 16 bases between the two germline ends.

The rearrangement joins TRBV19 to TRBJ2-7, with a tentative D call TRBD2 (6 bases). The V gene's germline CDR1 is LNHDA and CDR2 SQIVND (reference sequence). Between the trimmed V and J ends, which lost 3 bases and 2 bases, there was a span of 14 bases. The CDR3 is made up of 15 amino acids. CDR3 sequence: CASSMPGGAAYEQYF. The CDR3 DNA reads TGTGCCAGTAGTATGCCTGGCGGGGCCGCCTACGAGCAGTACTTC.

The CDR3 nucleotides are TGTGCCAGCAGTCTGCGGGGTGGGGGTACCAATGAGCAGTTCTTC. This codes for CASSLRGGGTNEQFF. This sequence joins TRBV27 and TRBJ2-1, with D maybe TRBD2 (6 bases). V shed 5 bases and J shed 6 bases, with 17 bases lying between them. This CDR3 has 15 amino acids. CDR1 is MNHEY, CDR2 SMNVEV, per germline (reference sequence).

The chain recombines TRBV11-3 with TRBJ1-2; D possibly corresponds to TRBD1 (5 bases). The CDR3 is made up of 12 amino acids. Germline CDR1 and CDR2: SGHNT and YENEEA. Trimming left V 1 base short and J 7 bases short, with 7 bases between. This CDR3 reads CASSLGGGGYTF. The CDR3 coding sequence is TGTGCCAGCAGCTTAGGCGGGGGTGGCTACACCTTC.

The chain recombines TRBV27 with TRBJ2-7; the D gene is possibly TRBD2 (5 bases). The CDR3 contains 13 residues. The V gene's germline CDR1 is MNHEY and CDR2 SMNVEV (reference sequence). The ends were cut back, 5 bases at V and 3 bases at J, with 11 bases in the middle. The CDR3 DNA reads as TGTGCCAGCAGTAGCGGAGGCCGCTACGAGCAGTACTTC. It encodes CASSSGGRYEQYF.

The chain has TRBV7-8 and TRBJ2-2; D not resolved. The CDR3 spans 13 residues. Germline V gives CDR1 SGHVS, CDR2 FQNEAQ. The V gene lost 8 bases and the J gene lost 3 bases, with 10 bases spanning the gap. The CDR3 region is CASSAAHTGELFF. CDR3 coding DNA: TGTGCCAGCTCCGCAGCCCACACCGGGGAGCTGTTTTTT.

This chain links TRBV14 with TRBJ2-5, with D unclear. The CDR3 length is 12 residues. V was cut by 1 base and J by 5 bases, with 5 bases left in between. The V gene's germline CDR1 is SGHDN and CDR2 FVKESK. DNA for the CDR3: TGTGCCAGCAGCCAAGTCGCGGAGACCCAGTACTTC. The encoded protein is CASSQVAETQYF.

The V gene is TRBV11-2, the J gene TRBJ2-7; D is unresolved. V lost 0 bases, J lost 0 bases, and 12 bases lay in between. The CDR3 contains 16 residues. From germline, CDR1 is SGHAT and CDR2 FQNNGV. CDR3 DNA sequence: TGTGCCAGCAGCTTAGATCGTAGTTCCAGCTCCTACGAGCAGTACTTC. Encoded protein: CASSLDRSSSSYEQYF.

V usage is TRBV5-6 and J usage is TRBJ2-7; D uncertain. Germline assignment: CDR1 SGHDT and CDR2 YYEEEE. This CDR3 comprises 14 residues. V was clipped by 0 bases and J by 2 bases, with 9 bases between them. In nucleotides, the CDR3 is TGTGCCAGCAGCTTGGACCTTAAGGCCTACGAGCAGTACTTC. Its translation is CASSLDLKAYEQYF.

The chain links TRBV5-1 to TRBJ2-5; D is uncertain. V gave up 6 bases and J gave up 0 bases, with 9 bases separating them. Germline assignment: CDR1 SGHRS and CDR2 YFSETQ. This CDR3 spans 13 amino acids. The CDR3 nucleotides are TGCGCCAGCAAAGGCCTGTACCAAGAGACCCAGTACTTC. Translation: CASKGLYQETQYF.

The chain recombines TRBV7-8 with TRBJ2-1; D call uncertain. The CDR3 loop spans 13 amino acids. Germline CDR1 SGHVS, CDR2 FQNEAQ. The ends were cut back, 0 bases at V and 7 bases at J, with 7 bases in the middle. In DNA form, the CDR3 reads TGTGCCAGCAGCTTAGCGCTTAAGAATGAGCAGTTCTTC. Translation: CASSLALKNEQFF. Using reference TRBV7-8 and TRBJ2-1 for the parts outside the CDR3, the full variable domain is GAGVSQSPRYKVAKRGQDVALRCDPISGHVSLFWYQQALGQGPEFLTYFQNEAQLDKSGLPSDRFFAERPEGSVSTLKIQRTQQEDSAVYLCASSLALKNEQFFGPGTRLTVL.

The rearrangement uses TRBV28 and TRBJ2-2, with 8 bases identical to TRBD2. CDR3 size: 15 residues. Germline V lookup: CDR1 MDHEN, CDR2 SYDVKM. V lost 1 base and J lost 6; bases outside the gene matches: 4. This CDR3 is CASSLLREAAGELFF. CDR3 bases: TGTGCCAGCAGTTTATTGCGGGAGGCTGCCGGGGAGCTGTTTTTT.

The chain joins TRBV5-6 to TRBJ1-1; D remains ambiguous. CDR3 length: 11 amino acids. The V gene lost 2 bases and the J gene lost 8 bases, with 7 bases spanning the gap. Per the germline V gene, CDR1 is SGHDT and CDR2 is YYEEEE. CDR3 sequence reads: CASSFGPEAFF. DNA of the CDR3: TGTGCCAGCAGCTTCGGCCCCGAAGCTTTCTTT.